This record looks at one T cell receptor beta chain sequence and its context. Its antigen is unknown. This CDR3 is 16 amino acids long. Germline V gene sequence: CDR1 MGHRA, CDR2 YSYEKL. Trimming removed 4 bases from V and 0 bases from J, with 15 bases in between. Libraries were prepared by immunoSEQ multiplex PCR; TCRdb keeps only in-frame clonotypes and omits some of them. The sample records roughly 2.6 million clones, approximately 90% being singletons. This record comes from a study of shared clonotypes between healthy human individuals. Study-wide background: A couple of women and a few men aged 18 to 49 served as donors.

Study observations and caveats: Non-shared clonotypes showed lower generation probabilities than clonotypes common to all four donors. Only blood was sampled, and tissue TCR repertoires likely differ from blood ones. Relative to memory subsets, naive subsets generally showed larger estimated richness.

Material for sequencing was naive CD4+ T cells sorted from blood. Subset denoted: CD45RA+ positively selected. The chain combines TRBV4-1 with TRBJ1-2; D gene ambiguous. The receptor was derived from a man aged 18 to 29 in good health. CDR3 in amino acids: CASSRITLSSNYGYTF. DNA of the CDR3: TGCGCCAGCAGCCGCATAACACTCAGCTCTAACTATGGCTACACCTTC.